The 11 T cell receptor beta chains listed next were all sequenced from one sample in a study of cytomegalovirus exposure and HLA in healthy donors. The PCR ran on 60 Vbeta and 13 Jbeta primers. The data were produced by immunoSEQ multiplex PCR, yet TCRdb's version contains in-frame clones alone and is incomplete. The data show 95,000 to 150,000 clones, around 81% seen once. Sequencing used PBMCs. All receptors derive from a woman in her thirties or forties in good health and CMV-seronegative.

As regards this clone: An end of the junction differs from the germline gene, which may be a read error. The V gene is TRBV6-5, the J gene TRBJ1-2; TRBD1 matches 8 bases. The CDR3 is 13 amino acids. CDR1 MNHEY and CDR2 SVGAGI come from the germline V gene. The CDR3, as DNA: TGTGCCAGCAGTGGACAGGGTGGCTATGGCCACACCTTC. Encoded protein: CASSGQGGYGHTF.

This clone has only a few counts. The chain uses TRBV10-3 and TRBJ1-1; weak D call: TRBD1 (5 bases). Germline V gene sequence: CDR1 ENHRY, CDR2 SYGVKD. The CDR3 length is 11 residues. Trimming pared 11 bases from V and 4 bases from J, leaving 11 bases between. CDR3 sequence reads: CASGLGTEAFF. The CDR3, as DNA: TGTGCCTCAGGGCTTGGCACTGAAGCTTTCTTT.

The V gene is TRBV6-6, the J gene TRBJ1-4, with TRBD1 identical over 7 bases. The length of the CDR3 is 15 residues. V trimming: 1 base; J trimming: 7 bases; junction bases outside the gene matches: 6. Germline lookup yields CDR1 MNHNY and CDR2 SVGAGI (reference sequence). The CDR3 sequence: CASSYFSGGGEKLFF. The DNA for the CDR3 is TGTGCCAGCAGTTACTTCTCAGGGGGAGGTGAAAAACTGTTTTTT.

The gene calls are TRBV12-5 and TRBJ1-6, with D uncertain. V was pared by 7 bases and J by 7 bases, with 11 bases between. CDR3 length: 13 amino acids. In germline, CDR1 is LGHNT, CDR2 FRNRAP. The CDR3 sequence is CASVRGENSPLHF. The CDR3 DNA follows: TGTGCTAGTGTTCGGGGAGAAAATTCACCCCTCCACTTT. The full variable domain, rest sourced from reference TRBV12-5 and TRBJ1-6, is DARVTQTPRHKVTEMGQEVTMRCQPILGHNTVFWYRQTMMQGLELLAYFRNRAPLDDSGMPKDRFSAEMPDATLATLKIQPSEPRDSAVYFCASVRGENSPLHFGNGTRLTVT.

This rearrangement joins TRBV5-1 to TRBJ2-7; D ambiguous. Germline V lookup: CDR1 SGHRS, CDR2 YFSETQ. The CDR3 loop spans 12 amino acids. V was clipped by 0 bases and J by 6 bases, with 7 bases between them. CDR3 sequence reads: CASSLDRSEQYF. CDR3 DNA sequence: TGCGCCAGCAGCTTGGATCGCAGCGAGCAGTACTTC.

The rearrangement links TRBV7-2 to TRBJ2-2; TRBD1 agrees at 9 bases. This CDR3 comprises 15 residues. V trimming: 0 bases; J trimming: 4 bases; junction bases outside the gene matches: 0. Germline CDR1 SGHTA, CDR2 FQGNSA. The chain's CDR3 is CASSLAQGATGELFF. The CDR3 DNA sequence: TGTGCCAGCAGCTTAGCACAGGGGGCCACCGGGGAGCTGTTTTTT.

The table lists this clone with a few counts. This chain connects TRBV5-4 to TRBJ2-5; 10 positions agree with TRBD2. With 3 bases clipped from V and 5 bases from J, the junction kept 10 bases outside the gene matches. Germline V gene data show CDR1 as SGHNT and CDR2 as YYREEE (reference sequence). The CDR3 is made up of 16 amino acids. The CDR3 region is CASSSRTSGSSETQYF. For the CDR3, the DNA is TGTGCCAGCAGCTCCCGGACTAGCGGAAGTTCGGAGACCCAGTACTTC.

This clone was seen only a few times. The rearrangement joins TRBV13 to TRBJ1-1, with a weak D call TRBD1 (6 bases). V was cut by 4 bases and J by 6 bases, with 21 bases left in between. The CDR3 is 16 residues long. Germline assignment: CDR1 PRHDT and CDR2 FYEKMQ (reference sequence). CDR3 sequence: CASSSATGLSDAEAFF. The CDR3 region has the DNA TGTGCCAGCAGCTCCGCGACAGGCCTGTCCGACGCTGAAGCTTTCTTT.

A few counts support this clone. The chain recombines TRBV19 with TRBJ2-2, with TRBD1 as a possible D gene (6 bases). The CDR3 sequence is 14 residues long. Germline V lookup: CDR1 LNHDA, CDR2 SQIVND (reference sequence). Trimming took 2 bases from V and 6 from J, leaving 10 bases between them. The CDR3 is CASSIKQGSGELFF. CDR3 nucleotides: TGTGCCAGTAGTATAAAGCAGGGGTCCGGGGAGCTGTTTTTT.

This clone was recorded a few times. The chain has TRBV5-6 and TRBJ2-5; D may be TRBD1 (5 bases). The V and J ends lost 2 bases and 1 base respectively, with 9 bases between them. The CDR3 consists of 14 residues. Germline assignment: CDR1 SGHDT and CDR2 YYEEEE. This CDR3 reads CASSLQGAQETQYF. CDR3 nucleotides: TGTGCCAGCAGCTTACAAGGGGCCCAAGAGACCCAGTACTTC.

This clone was counted only a few times. This chain links TRBV4-1 with TRBJ1-1; TRBD1 might be the D (5 bases). V lost 1 base, J lost 1 base, and 10 bases lay in between. Germline values: CDR1 MGHRA, CDR2 YSYEKL. The CDR3 has 15 amino acids. The CDR3 DNA follows: TGCGCCAGCAGCCAAGTCGCACAGGAGAACACTGAAGCTTTCTTT. Its protein product is CASSQVAQENTEAFF.